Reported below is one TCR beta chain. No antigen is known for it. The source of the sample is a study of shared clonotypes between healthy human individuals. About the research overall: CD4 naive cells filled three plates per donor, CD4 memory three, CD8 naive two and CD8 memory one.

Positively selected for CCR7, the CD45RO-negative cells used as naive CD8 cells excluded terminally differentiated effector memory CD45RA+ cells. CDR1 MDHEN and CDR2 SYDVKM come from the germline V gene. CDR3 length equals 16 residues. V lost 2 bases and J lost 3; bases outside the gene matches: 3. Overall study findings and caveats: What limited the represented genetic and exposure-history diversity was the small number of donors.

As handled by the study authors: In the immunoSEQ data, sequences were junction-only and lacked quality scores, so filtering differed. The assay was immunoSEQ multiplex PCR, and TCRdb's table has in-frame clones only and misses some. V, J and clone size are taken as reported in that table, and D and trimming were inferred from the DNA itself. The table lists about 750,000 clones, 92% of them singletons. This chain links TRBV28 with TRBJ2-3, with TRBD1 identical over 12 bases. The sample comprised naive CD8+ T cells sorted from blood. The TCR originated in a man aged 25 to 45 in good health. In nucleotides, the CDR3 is TGTGCCAGCAGTTTAAGGGACAGGGGGCAAACAGATACGCAGTATTTT. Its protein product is CASSLRDRGQTDTQYF. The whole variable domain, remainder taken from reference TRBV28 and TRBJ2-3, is DVKVTQSSRYLVKRTGEKVFLECVQDMDHENMFWYRQDPGLGLRLIYFSYDVKMKEKGDIPEGYSVSREKKERFSLILESASTNQTSMYLCASSLRDRGQTDTQYFGPGTRLTVL.